The 4 T cell receptor beta chains below come from one sample, sequenced in a study of glioma-infiltrating T cells after dendritic cell vaccination. Assay: immunoSEQ multiplex PCR; the TCRdb copy retains only in-frame clones and omits some. This sample carries approximately 48,000 clones, 85% of them seen once, and the ten largest clones take roughly 11%. The material was blood, obtained before dendritic cell vaccination. The receptors were gathered from a human donor with glioblastoma.

The chain has TRBV2 and TRBJ1-2; maybe TRBD1 (6 bases). V was shortened by 8 bases and J by 6 bases, with 16 bases between the two germline ends. The CDR3 runs to 13 residues. Germline CDR1 and CDR2: SNHLY and FYNNEI. As DNA, the CDR3 is TGTGCCAGCTCACCCCCAGGGGCGAATGGCTACACCTTC. Its translation is CASSPPGANGYTF.

The V gene is TRBV5-1, the J gene TRBJ2-5; 7 bases match TRBD2. This CDR3 has 14 amino acids. Trimming removed 5 bases from V and 4 bases from J; junction bases left unmatched: 8. CDR1 is SGHRS, CDR2 YFSETQ, per germline. The CDR3 sequence is CASRRREVGETQYF. CDR3 nucleotide sequence: TGCGCCAGCAGGCGTCGGGAGGTCGGAGAGACCCAGTACTTC.

The rearrangement joins TRBV6-5 to TRBJ2-7; TRBD1 might be the D (6 bases). The germline V and J ends were trimmed by 6 bases and 0 bases, with 12 bases remaining between them. The CDR3 length is 14 residues. CDR1 MNHEY and CDR2 SVGAGI come from the germline V gene. CDR3 nucleotide sequence: TGTGCCAGCAGAAGGCAGGGGAGCTCCTACGAGCAGTACTTC. Encoded protein: CASRRQGSSYEQYF.

This chain joins TRBV7-2 and TRBJ1-1, with TRBD1 matching 11 bases. The CDR3 length is 16 residues. CDR1 is SGHTA and CDR2 is FQGNSA in the germline V gene. V lost 5 bases and J lost 7; bases outside the gene matches: 12. The CDR3 bases are TGTGCCAGCAGCCCAACCCTTCGGGGGACAGGGGGTGAAGCTTTCTTT. It codes for CASSPTLRGTGGEAFF.